One TCR beta chain is described in this entry. This clonotype was detected ten times or more. Its recognized antigen is unknown. No much larger clone is present one base from it, and per-base qualities are unavailable. These data are taken from a study of T-cell reconstitution after alpha-beta-depleted transplantation in children (dated by TCRdb to 2016 to 2018). Notes on the research overall: The study quantitatively tracked T-cell immune reconstitution after TCRalphabeta/CD19-depleted allogeneic hematopoietic cell transplantation in children using TCR repertoire profiling.

Results the study describes overall, beyond this receptor: Apparently early alphabetaT-cell count recovery about two months after transplant reportedly relied on only several hundred rapidly expanded clones derived from non-depleted graft cells. Hyperexpanded clone frequencies declined over subsequent months; after one year, T-cell counts and TCRbeta diversity were mostly attributed to newly produced T cells. In some patients, the high TCRbeta diversity seen at day 60 was put down to recipient T cells and intrathymic progenitors that had survived conditioning.

Library prep was done by PCR. Sequencing relied on an Illumina HiSeq 2500. Molecular barcoding was employed in the preparation of TCR libraries, with unique molecular identifiers being used to normalize TCRbeta repertoire quantification. The raw public reads went through TCRdb reprocessing: fastp at Q25, MiXCR clone calling, in-frame beta chains kept. CDR3 protein duplicates are merged, each entry listing the most common genes and DNA. The sample contains 450,000 to 600,000 distinct CDR3 sequences, about 10% of them found a single time. Approximately 2% of the sample goes to the ten largest clones. Reading from cysteine to phenylalanine, the CDR3 counts 11 amino acids. Only CDR3 DNA remains: 33 bases, in frame from the first base. Trimming takes 8 bases off V and 8 bases off J; junction bases not matched to a gene: 3. Taken from the germline V gene, the CDR1 and CDR2 loops are MGHDK and SYGVNS. Interpreted using the paper, the treatment or condition label stands for: allogeneic hematopoietic cell transplantation with graft depleted of TCRalphabeta T cells and CD19 B cells. Transplant recipients were children who received TCRalphabeta/CD19-depleted allogeneic hematopoietic cell grafts.

Recombination linked TRBV25-1 to TRBJ2-1; 7 middle bases align to TRBD2. Sequencing was performed on PBMCs, taken before TCRalphabeta/CD19-depleted stem cell transplant. The TCR originated in a child younger than 10 with inherited bone marrow failure, due to receive a stem cell transplant. For the CDR3, the sequence is CASERGHEQFF. The DNA sequence is TGTGCCAGCGAGCGGGGCCATGAGCAGTTCTTC.